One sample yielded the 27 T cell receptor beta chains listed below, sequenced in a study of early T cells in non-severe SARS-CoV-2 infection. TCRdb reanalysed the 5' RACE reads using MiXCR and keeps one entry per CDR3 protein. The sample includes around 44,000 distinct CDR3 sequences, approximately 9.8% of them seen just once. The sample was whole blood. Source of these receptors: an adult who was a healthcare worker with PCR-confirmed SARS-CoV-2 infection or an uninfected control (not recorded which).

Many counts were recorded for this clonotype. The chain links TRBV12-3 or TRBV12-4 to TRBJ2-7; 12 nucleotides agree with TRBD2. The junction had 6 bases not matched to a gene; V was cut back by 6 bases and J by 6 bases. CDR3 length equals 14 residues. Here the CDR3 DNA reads TGTGCCAGCAGCCGACTAGCGGGAGTCGGCGAGCAGTACTTC. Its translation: CASSRLAGVGEQYF.

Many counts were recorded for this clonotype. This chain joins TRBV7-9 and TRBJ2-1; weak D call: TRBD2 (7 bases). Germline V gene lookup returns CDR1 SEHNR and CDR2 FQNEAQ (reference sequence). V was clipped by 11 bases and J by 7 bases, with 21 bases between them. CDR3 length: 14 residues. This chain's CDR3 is CASPKGGDWNEQFF. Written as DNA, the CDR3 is TGTGCCTCTCCGAAGGGGGGGGATTGGAATGAGCAGTTCTTC.

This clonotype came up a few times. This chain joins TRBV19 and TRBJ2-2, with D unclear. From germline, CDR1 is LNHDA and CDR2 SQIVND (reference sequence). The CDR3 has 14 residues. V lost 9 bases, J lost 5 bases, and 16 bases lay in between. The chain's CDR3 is CASNARTLTGELFF. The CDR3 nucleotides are TGTGCCAGCAATGCCAGGACGCTAACCGGGGAGCTGTTTTTT.

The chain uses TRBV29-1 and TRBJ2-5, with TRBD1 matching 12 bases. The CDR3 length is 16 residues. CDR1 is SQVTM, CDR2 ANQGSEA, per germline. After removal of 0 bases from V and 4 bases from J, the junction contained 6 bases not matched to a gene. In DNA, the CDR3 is TGCAGCGTTGAAGAGCACCGGGACAGGGGGCGAGAGACCCAGTACTTC. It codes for CSVEEHRDRGRETQYF.

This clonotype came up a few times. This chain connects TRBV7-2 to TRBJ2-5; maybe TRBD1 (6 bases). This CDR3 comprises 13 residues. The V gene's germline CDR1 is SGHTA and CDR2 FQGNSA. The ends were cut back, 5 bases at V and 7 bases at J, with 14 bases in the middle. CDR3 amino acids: CASSTNPTGTQYF. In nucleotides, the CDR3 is TGTGCCAGCAGCACAAACCCGACAGGGACCCAGTACTTC.

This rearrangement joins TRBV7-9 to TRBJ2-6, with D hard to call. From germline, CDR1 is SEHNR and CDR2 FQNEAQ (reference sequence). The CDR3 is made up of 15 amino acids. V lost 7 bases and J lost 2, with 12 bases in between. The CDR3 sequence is CASTPRRAGANVLTF. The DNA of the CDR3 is TGTGCCAGCACCCCCCGGAGAGCTGGGGCCAACGTCCTGACTTTC.

CDR3 loop: CASSGQGINQPQHF. DNA of the CDR3: TGTGCCAGCAGCGGACAGGGGATTAATCAGCCCCAGCATTTT. V and J are TRBV5-6 and TRBJ1-5, with 9 positions matching TRBD1. The CDR3 runs 14 residues. The J segment lost 4 bases and the V segment lost 4 bases, leaving 3 bases of the junction unmatched. The germline gives CDR1 SGHDT, CDR2 YYEEEE.

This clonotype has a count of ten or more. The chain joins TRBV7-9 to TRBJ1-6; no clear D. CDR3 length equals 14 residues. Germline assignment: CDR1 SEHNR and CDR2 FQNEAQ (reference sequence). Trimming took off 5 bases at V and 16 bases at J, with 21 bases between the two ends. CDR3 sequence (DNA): TGTGCCAGCAGCCTCGAGCAAAACCCCCACCATCTCCACTTT. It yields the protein CASSLEQNPHHLHF.

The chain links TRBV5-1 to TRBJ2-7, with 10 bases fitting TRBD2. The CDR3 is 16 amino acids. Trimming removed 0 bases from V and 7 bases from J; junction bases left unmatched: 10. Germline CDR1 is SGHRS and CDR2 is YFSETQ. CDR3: CASSLVRSAGGREQYF. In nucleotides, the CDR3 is TGCGCCAGCAGCTTGGTACGCTCAGCGGGAGGGCGAGAGCAGTACTTC.

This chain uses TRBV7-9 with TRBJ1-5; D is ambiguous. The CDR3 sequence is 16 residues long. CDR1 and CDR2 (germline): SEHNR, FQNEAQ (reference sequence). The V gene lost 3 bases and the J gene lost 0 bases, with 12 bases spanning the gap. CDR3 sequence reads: CASSLAGGYSNQPQHF. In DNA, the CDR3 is TGTGCCAGCAGCTTGGCAGGAGGGTATAGCAATCAGCCCCAGCATTTT.

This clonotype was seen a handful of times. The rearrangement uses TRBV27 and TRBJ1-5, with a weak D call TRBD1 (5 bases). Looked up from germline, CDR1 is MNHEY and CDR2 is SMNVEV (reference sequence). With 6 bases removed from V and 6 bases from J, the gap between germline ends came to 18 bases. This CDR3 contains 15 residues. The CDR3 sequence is CASSLNFQGGQPQHF. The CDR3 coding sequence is TGTGCCAGCAGCTTGAATTTCCAGGGAGGTCAGCCCCAGCATTTT.

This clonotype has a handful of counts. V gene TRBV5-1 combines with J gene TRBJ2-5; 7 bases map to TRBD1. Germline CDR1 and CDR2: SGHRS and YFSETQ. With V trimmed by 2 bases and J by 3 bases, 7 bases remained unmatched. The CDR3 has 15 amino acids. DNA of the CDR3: TGCGCCAGCAGCTTAAGAGGGGACAGCGAAGAGACCCAGTACTTC. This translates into CASSLRGDSEETQYF.

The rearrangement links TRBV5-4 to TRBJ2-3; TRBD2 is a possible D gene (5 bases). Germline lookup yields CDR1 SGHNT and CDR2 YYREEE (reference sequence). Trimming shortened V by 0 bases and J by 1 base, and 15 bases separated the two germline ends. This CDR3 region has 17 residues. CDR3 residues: CASSLGGQRKGTDTQYF. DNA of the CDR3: TGTGCCAGCAGCTTGGGAGGGCAAAGGAAAGGCACAGATACGCAGTATTTT.

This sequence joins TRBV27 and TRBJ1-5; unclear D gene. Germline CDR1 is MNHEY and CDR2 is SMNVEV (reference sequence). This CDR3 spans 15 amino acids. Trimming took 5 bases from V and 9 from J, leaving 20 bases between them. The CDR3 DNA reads TGTGCCAGCAGTCTTATGGGGATCCTTTACTCGCCCCAGCATTTT. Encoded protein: CASSLMGILYSPQHF.

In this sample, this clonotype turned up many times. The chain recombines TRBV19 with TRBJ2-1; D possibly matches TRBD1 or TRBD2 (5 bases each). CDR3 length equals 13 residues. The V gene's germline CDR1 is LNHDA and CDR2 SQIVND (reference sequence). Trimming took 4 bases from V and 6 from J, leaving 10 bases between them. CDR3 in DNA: TGTGCCAGTAGTACGGGACCTAGCAATGAGCAGTTCTTC. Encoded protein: CASSTGPSNEQFF.

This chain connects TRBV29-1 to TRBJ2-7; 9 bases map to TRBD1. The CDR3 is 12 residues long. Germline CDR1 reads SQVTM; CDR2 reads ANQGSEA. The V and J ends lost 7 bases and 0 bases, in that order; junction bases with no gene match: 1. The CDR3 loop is CSGGQGSYEQYF. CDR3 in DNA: TGCAGCGGGGGACAGGGCTCCTACGAGCAGTACTTC.

In nucleotides, the CDR3 is TGTGCCAGCAGCCGCGTCGACAGGGGGACCTCTGGGGCCAACGTCCTGACTTTC. Amino acid sequence: CASSRVDRGTSGANVLTF. The chain is built from TRBV7-9 and TRBJ2-6, with 9 bases matching TRBD1. CDR1 and CDR2 (germline): SEHNR, FQNEAQ (reference sequence). V dropped 5 bases and J dropped 0; count of bases not matched to a gene: 8. This CDR3 region has 18 residues.

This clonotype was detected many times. CDR3 sequence reads: CASSIGPTDTQYF. The CDR3 nucleotides read TGTGCCAGCAGCATTGGGCCTACAGATACGCAGTATTTT. The J gene is TRBJ2-3, the V gene TRBV7-8; no clear D gene. V was pared by 5 bases and J by 3 bases, with 9 bases between. CDR3 length: 13 residues. CDR1 is SGHVS, CDR2 FQNEAQ, per germline. Filled out from reference TRBV7-8 and TRBJ2-3, the complete variable domain reads GAGVSQSPRYKVAKRGQDVALRCDPISGHVSLFWYQQALGQGPEFLTYFQNEAQLDKSGLPSDRFFAERPEGSVSTLKIQRTQQEDSAVYLCASSIGPTDTQYFGPGTRLTVL.

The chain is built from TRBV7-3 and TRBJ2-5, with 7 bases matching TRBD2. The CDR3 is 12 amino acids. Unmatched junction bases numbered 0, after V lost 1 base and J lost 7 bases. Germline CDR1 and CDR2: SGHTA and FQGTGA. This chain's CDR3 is CASSLSGGTQYF. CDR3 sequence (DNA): TGTGCCAGCAGCTTAAGCGGGGGGACCCAGTACTTC.

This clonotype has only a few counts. As DNA, the CDR3 is TGTGCCAGCAGTTCTCTGGGGTGGGAGCTGTTTTTT. This sequence encodes CASSSLGWELFF. The rearrangement uses TRBV6-5 and TRBJ2-2; D call uncertain. Germline CDR1 is MNHEY and CDR2 is SVGAGI. Trimming stripped 4 bases from V and 9 bases from J, with 9 bases between. The CDR3 extends over 12 amino acids.

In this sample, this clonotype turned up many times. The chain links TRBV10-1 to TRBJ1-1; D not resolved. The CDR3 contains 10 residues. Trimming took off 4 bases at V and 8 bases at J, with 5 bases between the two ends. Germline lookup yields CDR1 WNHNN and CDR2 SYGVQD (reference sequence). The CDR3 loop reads CASSGREAFF. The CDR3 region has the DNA TGCGCCAGCAGTGGGAGGGAAGCTTTCTTT.

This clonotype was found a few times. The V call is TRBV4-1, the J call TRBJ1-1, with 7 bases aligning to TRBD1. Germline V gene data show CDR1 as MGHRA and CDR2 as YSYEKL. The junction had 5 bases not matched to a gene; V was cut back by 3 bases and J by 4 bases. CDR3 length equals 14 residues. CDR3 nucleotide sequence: TGCGCCAGCAGCCAGTCCGACAGGGTCACTGAAGCTTTCTTT. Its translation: CASSQSDRVTEAFF.

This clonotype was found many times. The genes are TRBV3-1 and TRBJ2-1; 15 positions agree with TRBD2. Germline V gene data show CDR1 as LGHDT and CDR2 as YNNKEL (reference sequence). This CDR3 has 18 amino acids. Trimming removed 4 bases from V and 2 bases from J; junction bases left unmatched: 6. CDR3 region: CASSPPGLAGGAYNEQFF. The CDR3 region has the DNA TGTGCCAGCAGCCCCCCCGGACTAGCGGGAGGGGCCTACAATGAGCAGTTCTTC.

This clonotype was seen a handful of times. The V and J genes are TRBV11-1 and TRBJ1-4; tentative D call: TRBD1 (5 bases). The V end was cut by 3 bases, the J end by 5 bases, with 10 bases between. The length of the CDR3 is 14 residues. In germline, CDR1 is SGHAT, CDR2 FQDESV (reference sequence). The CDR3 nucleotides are TGTGCCAGCAGCTTGGACACCTGGAATGAAAAACTGTTTTTT. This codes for CASSLDTWNEKLFF.

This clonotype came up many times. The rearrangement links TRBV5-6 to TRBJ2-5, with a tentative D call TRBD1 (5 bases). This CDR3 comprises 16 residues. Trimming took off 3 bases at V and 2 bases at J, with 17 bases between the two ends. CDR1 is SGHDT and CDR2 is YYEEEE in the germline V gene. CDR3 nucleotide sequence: TGTGCCAGCAGCTCGAAAGGACAACCACCTCAAGAGACCCAGTACTTC. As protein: CASSSKGQPPQETQYF.

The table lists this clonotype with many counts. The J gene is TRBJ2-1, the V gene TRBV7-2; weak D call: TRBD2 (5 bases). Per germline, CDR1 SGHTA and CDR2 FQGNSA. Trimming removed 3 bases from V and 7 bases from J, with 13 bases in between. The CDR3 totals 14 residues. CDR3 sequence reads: CASSLGAGGNEQFF. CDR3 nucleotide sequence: TGTGCCAGCAGCTTGGGTGCGGGCGGGAATGAGCAGTTCTTC.

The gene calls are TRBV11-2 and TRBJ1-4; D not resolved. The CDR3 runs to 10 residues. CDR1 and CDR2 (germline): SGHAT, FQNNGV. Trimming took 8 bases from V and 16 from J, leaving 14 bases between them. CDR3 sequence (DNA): TGTGCCAGCTACCCCCCAGCTGGGTTTTTT. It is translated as CASYPPAGFF. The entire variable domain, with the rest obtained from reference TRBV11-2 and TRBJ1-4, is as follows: EAGVAQSPRYKIIEKRQSVAFWCNPISGHATLYWYQQILGQGPKLLIQFQNNGVVDDSQLPKDRFSAERLKGVDSTLKIQPAKLEDSAVYLCASYPPAGFFGSGTQLSVL.